These 18 T cell receptor beta chains share one sample of origin, sequenced in a study of response to subunit inactivated influenza vaccine. TCRdb itself ran the RT-PCR reads through MiXCR, one entry per CDR3 protein. Seen here are approximately 500,000 distinct CDR3 sequences, over 10% observed once, and the top ten hold about an eighth. Sample: PBMCs from blood, taken 35 to 45 days after vaccination. The source is a man in his fifties who received an inactivated influenza vaccine.

Worth noting for this clonotype: A read error may account for a junction end that differs from germline. This chain connects TRBV7-2 to TRBJ2-1, with 9 bases identical to TRBD2. CDR3 length equals 14 residues. Germline V lookup: CDR1 SGHTA, CDR2 FQGNSA. The CDR3 region is CASSLARGGQEQFF. CDR3 nucleotide sequence: TGTGCCAGCAGCCTAGCGCGGGGGGGACAAGAGCAGTTCTTC.

The chain recombines TRBV20-1 with TRBJ2-3; 11 nucleotides match TRBD2. The germline V gene encodes CDR1 DFQATT and CDR2 SNEGSKA (reference sequence). The length of the CDR3 is 16 residues. V dropped 6 bases and J dropped 0; count of bases not matched to a gene: 8. The CDR3 DNA reads TGCAGTGCCTATGGGACTAGCGGAGCTAGCACAGATACGCAGTATTTT. Translating it yields CSAYGTSGASTDTQYF.

This clonotype was seen a handful of times. V is TRBV16 and J is TRBJ2-7, with D tentatively TRBD1 or TRBD2 (5 bases each). V lost 8 bases and J lost 0, with 14 bases in between. There are 14 residues in the CDR3. Germline-derived CDR1 and CDR2 are KGHSY and FQNENV. DNA for the CDR3: TGTGCCAGCTGTGGGGGTTCACACTCCTACGAGCAGTACTTC. The encoded protein is CASCGGSHSYEQYF.

This clonotype was recorded many times. The V call is TRBV24-1, the J call TRBJ2-3, with D possibly being TRBD2 (6 bases). The V end lost 5 bases, the J end lost 4 bases, and 12 bases lay between the germline ends. This CDR3 spans 14 amino acids. Germline V gene data show CDR1 as KGHDR and CDR2 as SFDVKD. The CDR3 DNA is TGTGCCACCAGTGTGATGGGGGAGGCAGATACGCAGTATTTT. Encoded protein: CATSVMGEADTQYF.

This clonotype was detected a few times. This chain joins TRBV7-2 and TRBJ2-7; 8 bases match TRBD1. CDR3 length: 13 residues. Germline V lookup: CDR1 SGHTA, CDR2 FQGNSA. Trimming removed 5 bases from V and 11 bases from J; junction bases left unmatched: 11. Here the CDR3 DNA reads TGTGCCAGCAGCGAGGGGACAGGCCAGAGGAAGTACTTC. It yields the protein CASSEGTGQRKYF.

This clonotype occurred a few times. The V and J genes are TRBV12-3 or TRBV12-4 and TRBJ2-5; D not resolved. The ends were cut back, 1 base at V and 2 bases at J, with 14 bases in the middle. The CDR3 is made up of 16 amino acids. The CDR3 sequence is CASSLETPTPQETQYF. In nucleotides, the CDR3 is TGTGCCAGCAGTTTAGAGACCCCTACCCCACAAGAGACCCAGTACTTC.

This clonotype was observed a few times. This chain joins TRBV10-3 and TRBJ2-7, with D possibly TRBD1 on 5 matching bases. Between the trimmed V and J ends, which lost 10 bases and 5 bases, there was a span of 21 bases. Germline V gene lookup returns CDR1 ENHRY and CDR2 SYGVKD. The CDR3 extends over 14 amino acids. The chain's CDR3 is CATIHDSLLHEQYF. Here the CDR3 DNA reads TGTGCCACCATTCATGACAGCCTCCTCCACGAGCAGTACTTC.

The rearrangement joins TRBV11-3 to TRBJ2-7; TRBD1 matches at 7 bases. Losses at the gene ends were 5 bases for V and 6 bases for J; bases not matched to a gene: 4. This CDR3 has 12 residues. The germline V gene has CDR1 SGHNT and CDR2 YENEEA. CDR3: CASSRDRSEQYF. CDR3 coding DNA: TGTGCCAGCAGCCGGGACAGAAGCGAGCAGTACTTC.

The chain employs TRBV7-8 and TRBJ1-1, with D tentatively TRBD1 (6 bases). This CDR3 contains 14 residues. V was clipped by 5 bases and J by 0 bases, with 10 bases between them. Per germline, CDR1 SGHVS and CDR2 FQNEAQ. This CDR3 is CASSKDSMNTEAFF. In DNA, the CDR3 is TGTGCCAGCAGCAAGGACAGTATGAACACTGAAGCTTTCTTT.

This clonotype was seen more than once but under ten times. For the CDR3, the DNA is TGTGCCAGCAGTGAATTGGGGCAGCGTACTAGCGGGAGTTACAATGAGCAGTTCTTC. Translation: CASSELGQRTSGSYNEQFF. The chain has TRBV25-1 and TRBJ2-1, with 11 bases identical to TRBD2. The CDR3 spans 19 residues. The V gene's germline CDR1 is MGHDK and CDR2 SYGVNS. With 1 base clipped from V and 4 bases from J, the junction kept 12 bases outside the gene matches.

This clonotype was detected many times. The chain carries TRBV3-1 and TRBJ1-1, with D unresolved. Germline assignment: CDR1 LGHDT and CDR2 YNNKEL (reference sequence). V lost 4 bases and J 0 bases, leaving 9 bases between the germline ends. The CDR3 runs 14 residues. The CDR3 protein is CASSRLEMNTEAFF. In DNA form, the CDR3 reads TGTGCCAGCAGCCGCCTCGAAATGAACACTGAAGCTTTCTTT.

This clonotype was picked up a small number of times. The CDR3 DNA follows: TGTGCCAGCAGCGAGAGGGACAGGGGCACTGAAGCTTTCTTT. Protein sequence: CASSERDRGTEAFF. J is TRBJ1-1 and V is TRBV9, with TRBD1 identical over 10 bases. CDR1 and CDR2 (germline): SGDLS, YYNGEE. The length of the CDR3 is 14 residues. V gave up 3 bases and J gave up 4 bases; unmatched junction bases: 3.

This clonotype was counted only a few times. This sequence joins TRBV6-1 and TRBJ2-1; 10 nucleotides agree with TRBD2. In germline, CDR1 is MNHNS, CDR2 SASEGT. The length of the CDR3 is 17 residues. Germline trimming cut 1 base from V and 4 bases from J; bases unmatched to any gene: 7. For the CDR3, the DNA is TGTGCCAGCAGTGAAGGAGTGGGGACTAGCGTTTACAATGAGCAGTTCTTC. Translated: CASSEGVGTSVYNEQFF.

The CDR3 sequence: CASSPKGTDDYGYTF. The CDR3 coding sequence is TGTGCCAGCAGCCCAAAGGGGACAGACGACTATGGCTACACCTTC. The chain couples TRBV9 to TRBJ1-2, with 7 bases lining up with TRBD1. Trimming at V came to 4 bases and at J to 3 bases, leaving 9 bases not matched to a gene. Germline-derived CDR1 and CDR2 are SGDLS and YYNGEE. The CDR3 sequence is 15 residues long.

This clonotype was observed a few times. The chain couples TRBV11-2 to TRBJ2-3, with D perhaps matching TRBD1 (6 bases). Germline V gene data show CDR1 as SGHAT and CDR2 as FQNNGV. This CDR3 comprises 16 residues. Trimming pared 4 bases from V and 2 bases from J, leaving 16 bases between. The CDR3 protein is CASSSRQVRNTDTQYF. Written as DNA, the CDR3 is TGTGCCAGCAGCTCCAGACAGGTCAGGAACACAGATACGCAGTATTTT.

This clonotype was seen only a few times. CDR3 bases: TGCAGTGCTAGTAGGCTGGTAGGGGGCACTGAAGCTTTCTTT. Translation: CSASRLVGGTEAFF. The rearrangement uses TRBV20-1 and TRBJ1-1; the D gene is possibly TRBD1 (6 bases). V lost 3 bases to trimming and J lost 4 bases, with 15 bases between them. The CDR3 extends over 14 amino acids. CDR1 is DFQATT, CDR2 SNEGSKA, per germline (reference sequence).

This rearrangement joins TRBV7-2 to TRBJ2-1; TRBD1 is a possible D gene (6 bases). The germline V gene has CDR1 SGHTA and CDR2 FQGNSA. Between the trimmed V and J ends, which lost 1 base and 3 bases, there was a span of 10 bases. The CDR3 sequence is 15 residues long. DNA of the CDR3: TGTGCCAGCAGCTTAGAGAGGACAGTCTACAATGAGCAGTTCTTC. The encoded protein is CASSLERTVYNEQFF.

The chain combines TRBV11-1 with TRBJ2-6, with D perhaps TRBD1 (5 bases). Deletions cut 3 bases from V and 3 bases from J, with 21 bases between. CDR3 length: 19 residues. Per the germline V gene, CDR1 is SGHAT and CDR2 is FQDESV (reference sequence). CDR3 sequence (DNA): TGTGCCAGCAGCTTCCCAAGGGGCAGGGTCTCATATGGGGCCAACGTCCTGACTTTC. Its protein is CASSFPRGRVSYGANVLTF.